This T cell receptor beta chain originates from a study of graft-versus-host responses after intestinal transplantation. This table comes from immunoSEQ multiplex PCR, and its TCRdb copy is limited to in-frame clones, with some not included. The sample lists about 64,000 clones, approximately 90% seen once, with 1.5% to 2% in the top ten. Study conclusions and caveats: High graft-versus-host to host-versus-graft clonal ratios were found in allografts of patients who had graft-donor T cell macrochimerism.

Comment on this clone: The antigen remains undetermined.

The CDR3 runs to 16 residues. Trimming took off 5 bases at V and 2 bases at J, with 19 bases between the two ends. CDR1 and CDR2 (germline): SGHTA, FQGTGA. The sample consisted of unstimulated CD8+ T cells sorted from spleen or lymph node cells, taken before transplant. The chain couples TRBV7-3 to TRBJ2-7; D ambiguous. The source of this sequence is a human donor who was the organ donor for an intestinal transplant. The DNA for the CDR3 is TGTGCCAGCAGCCCCCCCCCTTTGCGGATAACCTACGAGCAGTACTTC. It specifies CASSPPPLRITYEQYF.